These 27 T cell receptor beta chains share one sample of origin, sequenced in a study of blood T cell repertoires in COVID-19. TCRdb's table, derived via immunoSEQ multiplex PCR, lists solely in-frame clones and lacks some. The sample has about 100,000 clones, more than 70% seen once. Material for sequencing was peripheral blood. The receptors derive from a human donor in a cohort sampled during active COVID-19.

This clone was counted a few times. The chain uses TRBV21-1 and TRBJ2-3; no check of the table's D call, TRBD2, against the DNA was made. TRBV21-1 represents a pseudogene. The CDR3 consists of 17 residues. CDR3 sequence: CASSKATAGGPPDTQYF. The CDR3 DNA sequence: TGTGCCAGCAGCAAAGCAACAGCGGGAGGGCCCCCAGATACGCAGTATTTT.

This clone was seen at least ten times. V gene TRBV6-5 combines with J gene TRBJ2-7, with TRBD1 matching over 11 bases. Germline CDR1 and CDR2: MNHEY and SVGAGI. This CDR3 has 15 residues. The V and J ends lost 5 bases and 3 bases, in that order; junction bases with no gene match: 6. In nucleotides, the CDR3 is TGTGCCAGCAGTCTTTCCGGGACAGGGGGCTACGAGCAGTACTTC. Encoded protein: CASSLSGTGGYEQYF.

Here the CDR3 reads CASRGRQGSGGYTF. The CDR3 bases are TGTGCCAGCAGGGGAAGACAGGGGTCGGGTGGCTACACCTTC. The chain combines TRBV2 with TRBJ1-2, with 8 bases matching TRBD1. Germline V gives CDR1 SNHLY, CDR2 FYNNEI. V was clipped by 6 bases and J by 7 bases; unmatched bases: 10. The CDR3 is 14 amino acids.

This clone appeared a single time. The chain is built from TRBV27 and TRBJ1-2; D possibly corresponds to TRBD1 (6 bases). From germline, CDR1 is MNHEY and CDR2 SMNVEV (reference sequence). This CDR3 has 13 residues. Trimming pared 3 bases from V and 8 bases from J, leaving 13 bases between. This CDR3 is CASSLAAGVGYTF. For the CDR3, the DNA is TGTGCCAGCAGTTTGGCGGCAGGGGTCGGCTACACCTTC.

As concerns this clone: Other DNA sequences in this specimen translate into the identical CDR3. The chain couples TRBV7-9 to TRBJ1-1; the D gene is possibly TRBD1 (5 bases). Germline V lookup: CDR1 SEHNR, CDR2 FQNEAQ (reference sequence). This CDR3 comprises 13 residues. Trimming shortened V by 3 bases and J by 4 bases, and 9 bases separated the two germline ends. CDR3: CASSFGGPTEAFF. In DNA, the CDR3 is TGTGCCAGCAGCTTCGGGGGACCCACTGAAGCTTTCTTT.

J is TRBJ1-6 and V is TRBV9; a weak D match, TRBD1 (5 bases). The germline V and J ends were trimmed by 3 bases and 7 bases, with 14 bases remaining between them. The germline CDR1 and CDR2 sequences are SGDLS and YYNGEE. The CDR3 contains 15 residues. CDR3 in DNA: TGTGCCAGCAGCGCCAGACAGCGTGACAATTCACCCCTCCACTTT. Its translation: CASSARQRDNSPLHF.

Only a few counts were recorded for this clone. The chain couples TRBV7-9 to TRBJ2-1; 10 bases are a match to TRBD1. The V and J ends lost 5 bases and 9 bases, in that order; junction bases with no gene match: 16. The CDR3 has 17 residues. CDR1 and CDR2 from the germline V gene are SEHNR and FQNEAQ (reference sequence). The CDR3 nucleotides are TGTGCCAGCAGCCCCTTATCCCGCGGGACAGGGGCGGGTGAGCAGTTCTTC. This encodes CASSPLSRGTGAGEQFF.

The chain recombines TRBV27 with TRBJ2-3, with 7 bases aligning to TRBD2. Germline assignment: CDR1 MNHEY and CDR2 SMNVEV (reference sequence). This CDR3 contains 17 residues. V lost 2 bases and J lost 2; bases outside the gene matches: 10. This chain's CDR3 is CASSLRERGESTDTQYF. CDR3 DNA: TGTGCCAGCAGTTTACGCGAGCGGGGAGAATCCACAGATACGCAGTATTTT.

This chain links TRBV29-1 with TRBJ2-4, with TRBD2 matching over 8 bases. Germline V gene sequence: CDR1 SQVTM, CDR2 ANQGSEA. V shed 5 bases, J shed 6 bases, and the junction held 6 bases outside the gene matches. This CDR3 is built from 13 residues. This chain's CDR3 is CSVRRGGGNIQYF. Written as DNA, the CDR3 is TGCAGCGTTCGACGGGGGGGCGGAAACATTCAGTACTTC.

The J gene is TRBJ1-3, the V gene TRBV18; 7 bases map to TRBD1. V shed 1 base and J 0 bases; nucleotides not matched to a gene: 3. The CDR3 has 16 amino acids. Looked up from germline, CDR1 is KGHSH and CDR2 is LQKENI. CDR3 protein: CASSPQGQNSGNTIYF. In DNA, the CDR3 is TGTGCCAGCTCACCACAGGGACAGAACTCTGGAAACACCATATATTTT. Variable domain in full (rest from reference TRBV18 and TRBJ1-3): NAGVMQNPRHLVRRRGQEARLRCSPMKGHSHVYWYRQLPEEGLKFMVYLQKENIIDESGMPKERFSAEFPKEGPSILRIQQVVRGDSAAYFCASSPQGQNSGNTIYFGEGSWLTVV.

V usage is TRBV29-1 and J usage is TRBJ1-2; TRBD1 matches 9 bases. Losses at the gene ends were 1 base for V and 6 bases for J; bases not matched to a gene: 0. The length of the CDR3 is 12 residues. The germline gives CDR1 SQVTM, CDR2 ANQGSEA. The DNA for the CDR3 is TGCAGCGTTGAAGGGACAGGGGATGGCTACACCTTC. Encoded protein: CSVEGTGDGYTF.

The chain couples TRBV4-1 to TRBJ2-7; D might be TRBD1 (6 bases). Germline-derived CDR1 and CDR2 are MGHRA and YSYEKL. This CDR3 contains 20 residues. Trimming shortened V by 0 bases and J by 2 bases, and 26 bases separated the two germline ends. This CDR3 reads CASSQEAYSIKQGMAYEQYF. As DNA, the CDR3 is TGCGCCAGCAGCCAAGAGGCGTACTCGATAAAACAGGGCATGGCCTACGAGCAGTACTTC.

The chain carries TRBV25-1 and TRBJ2-3; TRBD2 aligns across 13 bases. Unmatched junction bases numbered 6, after V lost 3 bases and J lost 3 bases. Germline CDR1 MGHDK, CDR2 SYGVNS. The CDR3 is 17 residues long. The CDR3 region is CASSEAGLAGLTDTQYF. CDR3 sequence (DNA): TGTGCCAGCAGTGAGGCGGGACTAGCGGGATTAACAGATACGCAGTATTTT.

The chain employs TRBV3-1 (or the pseudogene TRBV3-2) and TRBJ2-3, with 10 bases fitting TRBD1. J lost 3 bases, V lost 0 bases, and 6 bases had no gene match. This CDR3 is built from 17 residues. CDR1 LGHDT and CDR2 YNNKEL come from the germline V gene (reference sequence). The chain's CDR3 is CASSQEPTGGFTDTQYF. The DNA of the CDR3 is TGTGCCAGCAGCCAAGAACCGACAGGGGGCTTTACAGATACGCAGTATTTT.

The V call is TRBV7-9, the J call TRBJ2-7, with TRBD1 matching 7 bases. CDR1 and CDR2 from the germline V gene are SEHNR and FQNEAQ (reference sequence). With 1 base clipped from V and 1 base from J, the junction kept 7 bases outside the gene matches. There are 16 residues in the CDR3. Here the CDR3 DNA reads TGTGCCAGCAGCTTAGGAGGGGGCCCCCGGTCCTACGAGCAGTACTTC. Translated, it gives CASSLGGGPRSYEQYF.

The V and J genes are TRBV9 and TRBJ2-3, with D unclear. V lost 2 bases, J lost 5 bases, and 18 bases lay in between. Germline V CDR1 and CDR2: SGDLS, YYNGEE. The CDR3 has 16 residues. Written as DNA, the CDR3 is TGTGCCAGCAGCGTGACGCCTAGTCTAGTCAAAGATACGCAGTATTTT. It encodes CASSVTPSLVKDTQYF. The entire variable domain, with the rest obtained from reference TRBV9 and TRBJ2-3, is as follows: DSGVTQTPKHLITATGQRVTLRCSPRSGDLSVYWYQQSLDQGLQFLIQYYNGEERAKGNILERFSAQQFPDLHSELNLSSLELGDSALYFCASSVTPSLVKDTQYFGPGTRLTVL.

The rearrangement links TRBV5-5 to TRBJ2-5, with a weak D call TRBD2 (7 bases). The CDR3 contains 15 residues. V was shortened by 7 bases and J by 4 bases, with 20 bases between the two germline ends. Germline V CDR1 and CDR2: SGHKS, YYEKEE (reference sequence). CDR3 sequence (DNA): TGTGCCAGCTACCAACGTGGGGGGGCCTTAGAGACCCAGTACTTC. This sequence encodes CASYQRGGALETQYF.

The chain uses TRBV9 and TRBJ2-3; 8 bases are shared with TRBD2. The CDR3 extends over 14 amino acids. Looked up from germline, CDR1 is SGDLS and CDR2 is YYNGEE. With 3 bases clipped from V and 6 bases from J, the junction kept 6 bases outside the gene matches. For the CDR3, the DNA is TGTGCCAGCAGCGCCGGGGGGGGGCCTGATACGCAGTATTTT. This gives the protein CASSAGGGPDTQYF.

This chain connects TRBV7-8 to TRBJ2-1, with 12 positions matching TRBD1. The CDR3 consists of 15 residues. Germline V lookup: CDR1 SGHVS, CDR2 FQNEAQ. The ends lost 6 bases at V and 8 bases at J; junction bases unmatched: 8. The CDR3 nucleotides are TGTGCCAGCAGGTATCGGGACAGGGGGCTAGATGAGCAGTTCTTC. Encoded protein: CASRYRDRGLDEQFF. The variable domain in full, with the rest retrieved from reference TRBV7-8 and TRBJ2-1, is GAGVSQSPRYKVAKRGQDVALRCDPISGHVSLFWYQQALGQGPEFLTYFQNEAQLDKSGLPSDRFFAERPEGSVSTLKIQRTQQEDSAVYLCASRYRDRGLDEQFFGPGTRLTVL.

The chain is built from TRBV4-3 and TRBJ2-3; 10 bases map to TRBD2. The CDR3 is 15 amino acids. J gave up 4 bases and V 3 bases, and 4 bases lay outside the gene matches. Per germline, CDR1 LGHNA and CDR2 YSLEER. The CDR3 here is CASSQGLAFADTQYF. CDR3 nucleotide sequence: TGCGCCAGCAGCCAGGGACTAGCGTTTGCAGATACGCAGTATTTT.

V gene TRBV29-1 combines with J gene TRBJ1-2; D gene uncertain. The germline V and J ends were trimmed by 6 bases and 1 base, with 12 bases remaining between them. The CDR3 runs to 13 residues. Looked up from germline, CDR1 is SQVTM and CDR2 is ANQGSEA. CDR3 in DNA: TGCAGCGTGAATGGAGGGATTAACTATGGCTACACCTTC. Translated: CSVNGGINYGYTF.

The chain couples TRBV6-4 to TRBJ2-2; D possibly corresponds to TRBD2 (6 bases). The V gene's germline CDR1 is MRHNA and CDR2 SNTAGT. V was shortened by 6 bases and J by 1 base, with 15 bases between the two germline ends. The CDR3 sequence is 16 residues long. CDR3 region: CASSVTAGGNTGELFF. The CDR3 nucleotides read TGTGCCAGCAGCGTCACAGCGGGCGGGAACACCGGGGAGCTGTTTTTT.

The CDR3 DNA is TGTGCCAGCAGTCCGCCTGCCAGGGGGCGCGTTTACGAGCAGTACTTC. Its translation is CASSPPARGRVYEQYF. The chain joins TRBV6-6 to TRBJ2-7; 8 nucleotides line up with TRBD1. The CDR3 spans 16 residues. V trimming: 5 bases; J trimming: 4 bases; junction bases outside the gene matches: 13. Per the germline V gene, CDR1 is MNHNY and CDR2 is SVGAGI (reference sequence).

This clone has a handful of counts. The chain recombines TRBV14 with TRBJ1-4; 9 bases fit TRBD1. Unmatched junction bases numbered 11, after V lost 0 bases and J lost 3 bases. CDR3 length equals 19 residues. Germline-derived CDR1 and CDR2 are SGHDN and FVKESK. CDR3 loop: CASSQDGTGGPYANEKLFF. Here the CDR3 DNA reads TGTGCCAGCAGCCAAGACGGTACAGGGGGCCCTTACGCTAATGAAAAACTGTTTTTT.

The chain is built from TRBV24-1 and TRBJ2-1; the match to TRBD1 covers 9 bases. The germline CDR1 and CDR2 sequences are KGHDR and SFDVKD. The V and J ends lost 11 bases and 9 bases, in that order; junction bases with no gene match: 7. The CDR3 loop spans 12 amino acids. The CDR3 DNA sequence: TGTGCCATCAGGGACAGGGAAGGTGAGCAGTTCTTC. This encodes CAIRDREGEQFF.

The gene calls are TRBV19 and TRBJ2-7, with 9 bases aligning to TRBD1. The CDR3 loop spans 19 amino acids. The germline V gene encodes CDR1 LNHDA and CDR2 SQIVND (reference sequence). Losses at the gene ends were 5 bases for V and 4 bases for J; bases not matched to a gene: 21. CDR3 DNA sequence: TGTGCCAGTAGTTCCACCTTTACCGGGACAGGGTGGTTGGGATACGAGCAGTACTTC. As protein: CASSSTFTGTGWLGYEQYF.

This clone was recorded a few times. The chain carries TRBV12-5 and TRBJ2-5; D perhaps matches TRBD2 (5 bases). Trimming cost V 2 bases and J 6 bases, with 10 bases left between them. The CDR3 loop spans 13 amino acids. Germline V gives CDR1 LGHNT, CDR2 FRNRAP. This CDR3 reads CASGLSAGKTQYF. CDR3 DNA sequence: TGTGCTAGTGGTTTGTCCGCCGGGAAGACCCAGTACTTC. The full variable domain, in which reference TRBV12-5 and TRBJ2-5 provide the parts outside the CDR3, is DARVTQTPRHKVTEMGQEVTMRCQPILGHNTVFWYRQTMMQGLELLAYFRNRAPLDDSGMPKDRFSAEMPDATLATLKIQPSEPRDSAVYFCASGLSAGKTQYFGPGTRLLVL.